This entry lists 22 T cell receptor beta chains sequenced from one sample in a study of vaccination effects on CD4 cells after COVID-19. Their target antigens are unknown. Repertoires were generated with immunoSEQ multiplex PCR, while TCRdb's copy carries only in-frame clones and drops some. The sample shows around 69,000 clones, around two thirds of them seen only once. Antigen-specific CD4+ T cell clonotypes were called by their expansion after viral peptide-pool culture in ViraFEST. Following culture for roughly 10 days, CD4+ T cells were isolated. Participants got two doses of BNT162b2 or mRNA-1273 vaccine. Sample: CD4+ T cells from PBMCs cultured with HCoV-229E spike peptides, taken after COVID-19 vaccination. The receptors derive from a human donor who received a COVID-19 vaccine.

This clone was seen only once. This chain uses TRBV4-2 with TRBJ2-7; D is ambiguous. The V gene lost 1 base and the J gene lost 2 bases, with 9 bases spanning the gap. This CDR3 comprises 14 residues. Germline V gene data show CDR1 as LGHNA and CDR2 as YNFKEQ. The DNA of the CDR3 is TGTGCCAGCAGCCAAGTAGCTGGAACCTACGAGCAGTACGTC. Translating it yields CASSQVAGTYEQYV.

The chain has TRBV7-8 and TRBJ1-1; D unresolved. The CDR3 has 11 amino acids. Germline loops: CDR1 SGHVS, CDR2 FQNEAQ. The V end lost 8 bases, the J end lost 4 bases, and 8 bases lay between the germline ends. In DNA form, the CDR3 reads TGTGCCAGCTTTACGGGCACTGAAGCTTTCTTT. This codes for CASFTGTEAFF.

This chain joins TRBV28 and TRBJ1-2; 9 positions agree with TRBD1. CDR1 is MDHEN, CDR2 SYDVKM, per germline. This CDR3 has 15 amino acids. The J segment lost 8 bases and the V segment lost 8 bases, leaving 15 bases of the junction unmatched. The CDR3 protein is CASGETRDREGGYTF. CDR3 sequence (DNA): TGTGCCAGCGGAGAGACCCGGGACAGGGAGGGCGGCTACACCTTC.

The chain is built from TRBV7-8 and TRBJ2-5, with 9 bases aligning to TRBD2. This CDR3 is 15 amino acids long. V shed 5 bases, J shed 4 bases, and the junction held 8 bases outside the gene matches. Germline CDR1 reads SGHVS; CDR2 reads FQNEAQ. This CDR3 reads CASSPLAGRGETQYF. CDR3 DNA sequence: TGTGCCAGCAGCCCCCTAGCGGGACGGGGAGAGACCCAGTACTTC.

V is TRBV24-1 and J is TRBJ1-4, with TRBD1 matching over 7 bases. CDR1 KGHDR and CDR2 SFDVKD come from the germline V gene. The CDR3 length is 15 residues. V dropped 5 bases and J dropped 7; count of bases not matched to a gene: 9. The CDR3 reads CATSAPGAGGEKLFF. CDR3 DNA: TGTGCCACCAGTGCCCCAGGGGCAGGGGGTGAAAAACTGTTTTTT.

The J gene is TRBJ1-1, the V gene TRBV10-2; TRBD1 aligns across 8 bases. The V and J ends lost 4 bases and 1 base, in that order; junction bases with no gene match: 5. The CDR3 spans 15 residues. From germline, CDR1 is WSHSY and CDR2 SAAADI. CDR3 DNA sequence: TGCGCCAGCAGTGGAACCGGGACAGGGAACACTGAAGCTTTCTTT. This sequence encodes CASSGTGTGNTEAFF.

This clone has more than one count but fewer than ten. The rearrangement uses TRBV19 and TRBJ2-7; D is ambiguous. Trimming pared 5 bases from V and 4 bases from J, leaving 12 bases between. CDR3 length: 13 amino acids. Germline loops: CDR1 LNHDA, CDR2 SQIVND (reference sequence). The CDR3 DNA reads as TGTGCCAGTAGTGTCACCTTAGGGTACGAGCAGTACGTC. The encoded protein is CASSVTLGYEQYV.

The V and J genes are TRBV4-1 and TRBJ1-6, with unresolved D. Germline V gene sequence: CDR1 MGHRA, CDR2 YSYEKL. The CDR3 runs to 15 residues. V lost 3 bases and J 7 bases, leaving 13 bases between the germline ends. The CDR3 sequence: CASSQERRGNSPLHF. The CDR3 DNA reads TGCGCCAGCAGCCAGGAAAGACGGGGAAATTCACCCCTCCACTTT.

This sequence joins TRBV29-1 and TRBJ1-2, with D tentatively TRBD1 (6 bases). Trimming cost V 6 bases and J 8 bases, with 16 bases left between them. CDR3 length equals 12 residues. The germline V gene has CDR1 SQVTM and CDR2 ANQGSEA. CDR3 loop: CSVHGGARGYTF. CDR3 DNA sequence: TGCAGCGTGCATGGGGGGGCGCGCGGCTACACCTTC.

This rearrangement joins TRBV7-3 to TRBJ2-2; D call uncertain. With 3 bases removed from V and 1 base from J, the gap between germline ends came to 12 bases. Germline CDR1 is SGHTA and CDR2 is FQGTGA. This CDR3 has 16 amino acids. The CDR3 DNA follows: TGTGCCAGCAGCTTGTATGGCCCCCAGAACACCGGGGAGCTGTTTTTT. It encodes CASSLYGPQNTGELFF.

The chain employs TRBV29-1 and TRBJ1-1; 9 nucleotides line up with TRBD1. The CDR3 totals 13 residues. Germline values: CDR1 SQVTM, CDR2 ANQGSEA. The trim removed 5 bases at V and 11 bases at J, leaving 12 bases unmatched. CDR3 sequence reads: CSVRRGTGRSAFF. CDR3 nucleotides: TGCAGCGTTCGACGCGGGACAGGGAGGTCGGCTTTCTTT.

This clone was seen only once. The V call is TRBV5-1, the J call TRBJ2-3; 7 bases map to TRBD2. V shed 2 bases and J 11 bases; nucleotides not matched to a gene: 5. Germline V gene data show CDR1 as SGHRS and CDR2 as YFSETQ. The CDR3 totals 12 residues. CDR3 sequence: CASSLEAGVQYF. The CDR3 DNA reads TGCGCCAGCAGCTTAGAGGCGGGGGTGCAGTATTTT. Variable domain in full (rest from reference TRBV5-1 and TRBJ2-3): KAGVTQTPRYLIKTRGQQVTLSCSPISGHRSVSWYQQTPGQGLQFLFEYFSETQRNKGNFPGRFSGRQFSNSRSEMNVSTLELGDSALYLCASSLEAGVQYFGPGTRLTVL.

The gene calls are TRBV7-8 and TRBJ1-2, with D unresolved. In germline, CDR1 is SGHVS, CDR2 FQNEAQ. The CDR3 contains 13 residues. The V gene lost 2 bases and the J gene lost 2 bases, with 6 bases spanning the gap. In DNA, the CDR3 is TGTGCCAGCAGCTTAAACTCGAACTATGGCTACACCTTC. Translated: CASSLNSNYGYTF.

The V call is TRBV7-2, the J call TRBJ2-5; D perhaps matches TRBD2 (7 bases). CDR1 SGHTA and CDR2 FQGNSA come from the germline V gene. This CDR3 is built from 17 residues. V lost 6 bases and J 2 bases, leaving 22 bases between the germline ends. In DNA, the CDR3 is TGTGCCAGCAGAAGAAGAGGGGGGGCTGGACTACAAGAGACCCAGTACTTC. It codes for CASRRRGGAGLQETQYF.

The CDR3 is CASSALPGAEAFF. In DNA form, the CDR3 reads TGTGCCAGCAGCGCTCTTCCCGGGGCTGAAGCTTTCTTT. The rearrangement joins TRBV9 to TRBJ1-1; no clear D gene. This CDR3 is 13 amino acids long. With 3 bases removed from V and 6 bases from J, the gap between germline ends came to 12 bases. Germline CDR1 and CDR2: SGDLS and YYNGEE. Looking up the rest from reference TRBV9 and TRBJ1-1 gives the full variable domain: DSGVTQTPKHLITATGQRVTLRCSPRSGDLSVYWYQQSLDQGLQFLIQYYNGEERAKGNILERFSAQQFPDLHSELNLSSLELGDSALYFCASSALPGAEAFFGQGTRLTVV.

The chain is built from TRBV5-8 and TRBJ2-2, with D perhaps matching TRBD1 (5 bases). The V and J ends lost 4 bases and 2 bases respectively, with 12 bases between them. Germline-derived CDR1 and CDR2 are SGHTS and YDEGEE. This CDR3 has 15 amino acids. The CDR3, as DNA: TGTGCCAGCAGCCCCAAAGGGGCCAACACCGGGGAGCTGTTTTTT. Amino acid sequence: CASSPKGANTGELFF.

V and J are TRBV18 and TRBJ1-1; 7 bases align to TRBD1. The CDR3 spans 13 residues. Germline V gene lookup returns CDR1 KGHSH and CDR2 LQKENI. Trimming removed 4 bases from V and 3 bases from J; junction bases left unmatched: 2. As DNA, the CDR3 is TGTGCCAGCTCACAGGGGACAGACACTGAAGCTTTCTTT. It specifies CASSQGTDTEAFF. The whole variable domain, remainder taken from reference TRBV18 and TRBJ1-1, is NAGVMQNPRHLVRRRGQEARLRCSPMKGHSHVYWYRQLPEEGLKFMVYLQKENIIDESGMPKERFSAEFPKEGPSILRIQQVVRGDSAAYFCASSQGTDTEAFFGQGTRLTVV.

The chain employs TRBV24-1 and TRBJ2-2, with 9 bases fitting TRBD1. CDR3 length: 17 residues. The V segment lost 4 bases and the J segment 5 bases; nucleotides outside the gene matches: 10. CDR1 and CDR2 from the germline V gene are KGHDR and SFDVKD. In DNA, the CDR3 is TGTGCCACCAGTGACGGACAGGGGAAGGGAAAAACCGGGGAGCTGTTTTTT. It codes for CATSDGQGKGKTGELFF.

The V call is TRBV5-1, the J call TRBJ1-6, with a tentative D call TRBD1 (5 bases). Germline V gene lookup returns CDR1 SGHRS and CDR2 YFSETQ. V gave up 1 base and J gave up 9 bases, with 8 bases separating them. CDR3 length equals 13 residues. The CDR3 reads CASSLTGGSPLHF. CDR3 DNA sequence: TGCGCCAGCAGCTTGACGGGGGGTTCACCCCTCCACTTT.

This clone appeared a few times. The chain uses TRBV6-2 or TRBV6-3 and TRBJ1-2; no firm D call. The CDR3 is 15 residues long. Germline V gene data show CDR1 as MNHEY and CDR2 as SVGEGT. V was trimmed by 0 bases and J by 5 bases, leaving 13 bases between them. The chain's CDR3 is CASSYSTSAIYGYTF. CDR3 DNA: TGTGCCAGCAGTTACTCGACGTCAGCGATTTATGGCTACACCTTC.

The chain joins TRBV3-1 (or the pseudogene TRBV3-2) to TRBJ1-5, with D unclear. V lost 0 bases and J 3 bases, leaving 6 bases between the germline ends. The V gene's germline CDR1 is LGHDT and CDR2 YNNKEL (reference sequence). The CDR3 spans 14 residues. The chain's CDR3 is CASSQDGSNQPQHF. The CDR3 region has the DNA TGTGCCAGCAGCCAAGATGGCTCCAATCAGCCCCAGCATTTT.

The V and J genes are TRBV18 and TRBJ2-7, with a possible D match to TRBD1 (5 bases). This CDR3 comprises 15 residues. The V end was cut by 0 bases, the J end by 3 bases, with 12 bases between. Germline CDR1 and CDR2: KGHSH and LQKENI. This chain's CDR3 is CASSPPKAGFYEQYV. The CDR3 DNA reads as TGTGCCAGCTCACCACCTAAAGCAGGGTTCTACGAGCAGTACGTC.